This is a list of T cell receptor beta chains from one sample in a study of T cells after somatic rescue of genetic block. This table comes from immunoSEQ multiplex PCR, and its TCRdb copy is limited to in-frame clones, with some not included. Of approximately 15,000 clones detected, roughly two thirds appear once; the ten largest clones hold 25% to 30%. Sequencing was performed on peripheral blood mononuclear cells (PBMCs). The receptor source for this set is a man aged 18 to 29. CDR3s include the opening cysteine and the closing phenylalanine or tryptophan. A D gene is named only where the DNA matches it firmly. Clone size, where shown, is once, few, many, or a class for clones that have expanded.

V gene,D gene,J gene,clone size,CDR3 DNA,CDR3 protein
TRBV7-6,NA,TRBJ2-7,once,TGTGCCAGCAGCTTAGGCCCCCCGCGGGGCTACGAGCAGTACTTC,CASSLGPPRGYEQYF
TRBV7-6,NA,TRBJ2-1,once,TGTGCCAGCAGCTTAGCAGGGGGGATTTACAATGAGCAGTTCTTC,CASSLAGGIYNEQFF
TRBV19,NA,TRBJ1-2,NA,TGTGCCAGTAGGGGCTTAGAGTTTCGGGATTACTATGGCTACACCTTC,CASRGLEFRDYYGYTF
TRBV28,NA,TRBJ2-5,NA,TGTGCCAGCAGTTTATGGCAGGGGCGGGGAGAGACCCAGTACTTC,CASSLWQGRGETQYF
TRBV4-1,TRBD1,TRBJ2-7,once,TGCGCCAGCAGCCGTGGGACAGGGGGATCCTACGAGCAGTACTTC,CASSRGTGGSYEQYF
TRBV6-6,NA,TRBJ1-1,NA,TGTGCCAGCAGTCAACCAAGACTGACGAACACTGAAGCTTTCTTT,CASSQPRLTNTEAFF
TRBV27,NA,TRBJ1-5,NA,TGTGCCAGCAGTTCCGGTTATCAGCCCCAGCATTTT,CASSSGYQPQHF
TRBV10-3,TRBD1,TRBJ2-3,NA,TGTGCCATCTGGACAGGGAAAACAGATACGCAGTATTTT,CAIWTGKTDTQYF
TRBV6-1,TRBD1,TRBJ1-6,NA,TGTGCCAGCAGCGGCCGGACAGGGTTAAATTCACCCCTCCACTTT,CASSGRTGLNSPLHF
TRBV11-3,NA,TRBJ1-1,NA,TGTGCCAGCAGCTTAAACTTCTTCACTGAAGCTTTCTTT,CASSLNFFTEAFF
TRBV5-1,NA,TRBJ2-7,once,TGCGCCAGCAGCTTCCGGGGGCCCTACGAGCAGTACTTC,CASSFRGPYEQYF
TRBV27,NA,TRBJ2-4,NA,TGTGCCAGCAGTTCCCGAGCCCTCGTCGGAAACATTCAGTACTTC,CASSSRALVGNIQYF
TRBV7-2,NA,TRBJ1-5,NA,TGTGCCAGCAGCTTATGGGACAATCAGCCCCAGCATTTT,CASSLWDNQPQHF
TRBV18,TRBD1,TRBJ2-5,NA,TGTGCCAGTCAGGCCGGGACAGGGCAAGAGACCCAGTACTTC,CASQAGTGQETQYF
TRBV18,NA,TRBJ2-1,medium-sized,TGTGCCAGCTCACCCCTGGACACGGGCAATGAGCAGTTCTTC,CASSPLDTGNEQFF
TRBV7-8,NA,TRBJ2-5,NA,TGTGCCAGCAGCCAATACGTCCGGCCCTCTGGGGAGCAGTACTTC,CASSQYVRPSGEQYF
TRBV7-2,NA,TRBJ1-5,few,TGTGCCAGCAGCTTACTACAGGATGGTCATCAGCCCCAGCATTTT,CASSLLQDGHQPQHF
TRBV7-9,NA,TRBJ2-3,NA,TGTGCCAGCAGCTTAGCGCGGGGATACACAGATACGCAGTATTTT,CASSLARGYTDTQYF
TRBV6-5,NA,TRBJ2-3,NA,TGTGCCAGCCGTTCGATCAGTACTAGCACAGATACGCAGTATTTT,CASRSISTSTDTQYF
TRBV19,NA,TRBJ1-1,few,TGTGCCAGTAGCCCACCCGTGGCCCCTGAAGCTTTCTTT,CASSPPVAPEAFF
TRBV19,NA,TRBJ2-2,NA,TGTGCCAGTAGTATCTCCGGGGAGCTGTTTTTT,CASSISGELFF
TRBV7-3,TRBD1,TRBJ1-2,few,TGTGCCAGCAGCTCCGGGACAGGCAACTATGGCTACACCTTC,CASSSGTGNYGYTF
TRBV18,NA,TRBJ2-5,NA,TGTGCCAGCTCACCCCAGGGTGGCGAGACCCAGTACTTC,CASSPQGGETQYF
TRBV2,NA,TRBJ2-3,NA,TGTGCCAGCAGGTTGACAGGCCCTTCCACAGATACGCAGTATTTT,CASRLTGPSTDTQYF
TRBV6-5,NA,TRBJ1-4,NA,TGTGCCAGCAGTTATTTCCCAGGGTTTAATGAAAAACTGTTTTTT,CASSYFPGFNEKLFF
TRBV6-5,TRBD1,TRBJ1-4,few,TGTGCCAGCAGTTTGACAGGGGCTGAAAAACTGTTTTTT,CASSLTGAEKLFF
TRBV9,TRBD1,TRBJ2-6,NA,TGTGCCAGCAGCGCCCCAACAGGGGGCGCACGTGGGGCCAACGTCCTGACTTTC,CASSAPTGGARGANVLTF
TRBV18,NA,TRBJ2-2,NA,TGTGCCAGCTCACGGGAGGCCGGGGAGCTGTTTTTT,CASSREAGELFF
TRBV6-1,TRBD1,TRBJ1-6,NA,TGTGCCTTCGGGGACAGGGACGCTTCACCCCTCCACTTT,CAFGDRDASPLHF
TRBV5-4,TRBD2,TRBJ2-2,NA,TGTGCCAGCAGTCCGGACGGGGGGACTGCGAACACCGGGGAGCTGTTTTTT,CASSPDGGTANTGELFF
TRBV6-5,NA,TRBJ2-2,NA,TGTGCCAGCAGTTACTGGGGCGTGGGGTCCGCCGGGGAGCTGTTTTTT,CASSYWGVGSAGELFF
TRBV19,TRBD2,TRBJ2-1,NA,TGTGCCAGTAGTATCTTAGCGGGAGGGCGCAGGTCCTACAATGAGCAGTTCTTC,CASSILAGGRRSYNEQFF
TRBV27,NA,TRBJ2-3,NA,TGTGCCAGCAGTTTATGGGGGACAACTAGCACAGATACGCAGTATTTT,CASSLWGTTSTDTQYF
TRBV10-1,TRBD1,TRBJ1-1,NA,TGCGCCAGCAGTCGGGACAGATCGAACACTGAAGCTTTCTTT,CASSRDRSNTEAFF
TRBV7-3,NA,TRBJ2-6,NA,TGTGCCAGCAGCTTAAGGGGGCCTCCCTCTGGGGCCAACGTCCTGACTTTC,CASSLRGPPSGANVLTF
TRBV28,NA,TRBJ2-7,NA,TGTGCCAGCAGTTTATGGACCATCTTCCGCGAGCAGTACTTC,CASSLWTIFREQYF
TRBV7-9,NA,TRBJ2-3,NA,TGTGCCAGCAGGGGGGGTTACACAGATACGCAGTATTTT,CASRGGYTDTQYF
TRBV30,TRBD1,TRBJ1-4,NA,TGTGCCTTTGACAGGGGTGACGAAAAACTGTTTTTT,CAFDRGDEKLFF
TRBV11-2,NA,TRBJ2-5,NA,TGTGCCAGCAGCTTAGAGTACAACCAAGAGACCCAGTACTTC,CASSLEYNQETQYF
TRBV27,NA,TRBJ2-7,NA,TGTGCCAGCAGCCCGACAGTCCATGGGACCTACGAGCAGTACTTC,CASSPTVHGTYEQYF
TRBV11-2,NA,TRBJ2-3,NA,TGTGCCAGCAGCTTATCCCCGCGGGATACGCAGTATTTT,CASSLSPRDTQYF
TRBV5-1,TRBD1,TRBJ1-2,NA,TGCGCCAGCAGATTCCTCTCTGACAGGGAGGGTGGCTACACCTTC,CASRFLSDREGGYTF
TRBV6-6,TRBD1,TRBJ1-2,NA,TGTGCCAGCAGTTATGGACAGGGGAGCTATGGCTACACCTTC,CASSYGQGSYGYTF